The 19 T cell receptor beta chains listed next were all sequenced from one sample in a study of cytomegalovirus exposure and HLA in healthy donors. The table came from immunoSEQ multiplex PCR; TCRdb's copy has only in-frame clones and leaves some out. The repertoire includes 150,000 to 200,000 clones, 85% of them detected once, and approximately 15% sits in the top ten. Input material: PBMCs. The origin of the receptors is a young man in good health and CMV-seropositive.

V usage is TRBV9 and J usage is TRBJ2-1; TRBD1 agrees at 7 bases. Unmatched junction bases numbered 6, after V lost 0 bases and J lost 12 bases. The CDR3 spans 13 residues. Germline V gene lookup returns CDR1 SGDLS and CDR2 YYNGEE. The CDR3 protein is CASSVGNRDRQFF. CDR3 nucleotide sequence: TGTGCCAGCAGCGTAGGAAATCGGGACAGGCAGTTCTTC.

The chain couples TRBV11-2 to TRBJ1-1; D is unclear. Germline CDR1 SGHAT, CDR2 FQNNGV. The V gene lost 1 base and the J gene lost 1 base, with 7 bases spanning the gap. The CDR3 has 14 residues. Written as DNA, the CDR3 is TGTGCCAGCAGCTTAGGATGGAGGAACACTGAAGCTTTCTTT. Translation: CASSLGWRNTEAFF.

This clone occurred once. V gene TRBV5-6 combines with J gene TRBJ2-2; a possible D gene is TRBD1 (6 bases). CDR3 length: 14 amino acids. Trimming removed 2 bases from V and 3 bases from J, with 8 bases in between. The germline V gene has CDR1 SGHDT and CDR2 YYEEEE. CDR3 sequence reads: CASSFGQYTGELFF. The CDR3 DNA sequence: TGTGCCAGCAGCTTTGGACAGTACACCGGGGAGCTGTTTTTT.

V usage is TRBV30 and J usage is TRBJ2-7; maybe TRBD1 (6 bases). With 0 bases removed from V and 0 bases from J, the gap between germline ends came to 6 bases. Germline values: CDR1 GTSNPN, CDR2 SVGIG (reference sequence). This CDR3 has 13 residues. CDR3: CAWSVQGSYEQYF. The CDR3 DNA is TGTGCCTGGAGTGTACAGGGCTCCTACGAGCAGTACTTC.

The chain recombines TRBV5-1 with TRBJ1-4; a possible D gene is TRBD1 (6 bases). Germline lookup yields CDR1 SGHRS and CDR2 YFSETQ. This CDR3 region has 16 residues. Trimming removed 1 base from V and 8 bases from J, with 18 bases in between. CDR3 protein: CASSLISGGSREKLFF. The CDR3 nucleotides read TGCGCCAGCAGCTTGATTTCGGGGGGCAGTCGGGAAAAACTGTTTTTT.

In DNA, the CDR3 is TGCGCCAGCAGCTCCCTGGGGACAGGGGCCAATGAGCAGTTCTTC. Protein product: CASSSLGTGANEQFF. The chain employs TRBV5-1 and TRBJ2-1; TRBD1 matches at 10 bases. V lost 3 bases, J lost 6 bases, and 6 bases stayed unmatched. Germline V lookup: CDR1 SGHRS, CDR2 YFSETQ. This CDR3 is built from 15 residues. The full variable domain, its missing parts supplied by reference TRBV5-1 and TRBJ2-1, is KAGVTQTPRYLIKTRGQQVTLSCSPISGHRSVSWYQQTPGQGLQFLFEYFSETQRNKGNFPGRFSGRQFSNSRSEMNVSTLELGDSALYLCASSSLGTGANEQFFGPGTRLTVL.

V is TRBV6-1 and J is TRBJ2-1; 9 bases align to TRBD2. Germline assignment: CDR1 MNHNS and CDR2 SASEGT. V shed 2 bases and J 6 bases; nucleotides not matched to a gene: 2. The CDR3 is made up of 14 amino acids. The CDR3 nucleotides read TGTGCCAGCAGTGAACTAGCGGGGTTCAATGAGCAGTTCTTC. Its translation is CASSELAGFNEQFF.

This clone appeared a single time. The chain uses TRBV6-6 and TRBJ2-7, with D unresolved. Germline CDR1 is MNHNY and CDR2 is SVGAGI (reference sequence). Trimming removed 5 bases from V and 3 bases from J, with 20 bases in between. The CDR3 runs to 16 residues. CDR3 DNA sequence: TGTGCCAGCAGTCCTCTCTCTAGTACGGTATTCTACGAGCAGTACTTC. Its translation: CASSPLSSTVFYEQYF.

The chain joins TRBV7-2 to TRBJ2-1; 9 bases map to TRBD2. Germline trimming cut 5 bases from V and 4 bases from J; bases unmatched to any gene: 9. CDR1 is SGHTA and CDR2 is FQGNSA in the germline V gene. This CDR3 region has 16 residues. The CDR3 DNA follows: TGTGCCAGCAGCCTAGGAGGTAGCGGGGGTTACAATGAGCAGTTCTTC. Residues: CASSLGGSGGYNEQFF.

V and J are TRBV11-2 and TRBJ2-7; D gene ambiguous. Germline V gives CDR1 SGHAT, CDR2 FQNNGV. Trimming cost V 3 bases and J 5 bases, with 5 bases left between them. This CDR3 contains 11 residues. The CDR3 coding sequence is TGTGCCAGCAGCTTTCTCCACGAGCAGTACTTC. Its protein is CASSFLHEQYF.

A note on this clone: The same CDR3 also results from other DNA sequences found in this sample. The rearrangement joins TRBV18 to TRBJ2-5; TRBD2 aligns across 7 bases. This CDR3 is built from 13 residues. V was pared by 3 bases and J by 4 bases, with 2 bases of the junction left unmatched. The germline CDR1 and CDR2 sequences are KGHSH and LQKENI. This CDR3 is CASSPGGGETQYF. CDR3 in DNA: TGTGCCAGCTCACCCGGCGGGGGAGAGACCCAGTACTTC.

V usage is TRBV7-9 and J usage is TRBJ1-5; TRBD1 might be the D (5 bases). CDR3 length equals 12 residues. Trimming cost V 7 bases and J 6 bases, with 10 bases left between them. Germline V CDR1 and CDR2: SEHNR, FQNEAQ (reference sequence). CDR3 amino acids: CASNGGGQPQHF. The CDR3 region has the DNA TGTGCCAGCAATGGGGGAGGTCAGCCCCAGCATTTT.

The chain joins TRBV10-3 to TRBJ2-1; tentative D call: TRBD1 (5 bases). The V gene lost 3 bases and the J gene lost 9 bases, with 9 bases spanning the gap. The length of the CDR3 is 12 residues. Germline loops: CDR1 ENHRY, CDR2 SYGVKD. CDR3 sequence reads: CAISEVRGEQFF. The CDR3 DNA reads as TGTGCCATCAGTGAAGTTAGGGGTGAGCAGTTCTTC.

The chain joins TRBV7-2 to TRBJ2-7; 11 bases match TRBD1. The germline V gene has CDR1 SGHTA and CDR2 FQGNSA. With V trimmed by 5 bases and J by 4 bases, 13 bases remained unmatched. The CDR3 totals 17 residues. CDR3 nucleotides: TGTGCCAGCAGCCTGCAATTTGGGACAGGGGGAACTTACGAGCAGTACTTC. The encoded protein is CASSLQFGTGGTYEQYF.

The chain has TRBV23-1 and TRBJ2-1; 9 bases match TRBD1. TRBV23-1 is marked as an open reading frame, function uncertain. This CDR3 region has 12 residues. The V segment lost 11 bases and the J segment 3 bases; nucleotides outside the gene matches: 2. The CDR3 loop reads CARGQGYNEQFF. CDR3 nucleotides: TGCGCCCGGGGACAGGGCTACAATGAGCAGTTCTTC.

The CDR3 nucleotides are TGTGCCAGCAGCCAGGGACCTGGACTAGCGGGTTACACAGATACGCAGTATTTT. This sequence encodes CASSQGPGLAGYTDTQYF. The rearrangement links TRBV4-2 to TRBJ2-3; 11 bases line up with TRBD2. The V gene end was trimmed by 3 bases and the J gene end by 2 bases; junction bases not matched to a gene: 10. The CDR3 length is 18 residues. Germline V gene sequence: CDR1 LGHNA, CDR2 YNFKEQ.

The chain carries TRBV13 and TRBJ1-1; D gene ambiguous. The CDR3 runs 13 residues. The V gene's germline CDR1 is PRHDT and CDR2 FYEKMQ (reference sequence). The V gene lost 5 bases and the J gene lost 2 bases, with 9 bases spanning the gap. Here the CDR3 DNA reads TGTGCCAGCAGCATCCGAGGAAACACTGAAGCTTTCTTT. It codes for CASSIRGNTEAFF.

The chain employs TRBV14 and TRBJ1-2; D remains unclear. Germline V gene sequence: CDR1 SGHDN, CDR2 FVKESK. The CDR3 runs 12 residues. V shed 3 bases and J shed 5 bases, with 7 bases lying between them. The CDR3 is CASSQGGYGYTF. For the CDR3, the DNA is TGTGCCAGCAGCCAGGGCGGGTATGGCTACACCTTC. Combining the CDR3 with reference TRBV14 and TRBJ1-2 gives the whole variable domain EAGVTQFPSHSVIEKGQTVTLRCDPISGHDNLYWYRRVMGKEIKFLLHFVKESKQDESGMPNNRFLAERTGGTYSTLKVQPAELEDSGVYFCASSQGGYGYTFGSGTRLTVV.

This clone has only one observation. The chain links TRBV7-2 to TRBJ2-7, with D maybe TRBD2 (7 bases). The CDR3 extends over 15 amino acids. CDR1 and CDR2 from the germline V gene are SGHTA and FQGNSA. Trimming shortened V by 3 bases and J by 9 bases, and 21 bases separated the two germline ends. The DNA for the CDR3 is TGTGCCAGCAGCTTCCTCTCGGGGGCGGGGGCTGGGCAGTACTTC. Translating gives CASSFLSGAGAGQYF.